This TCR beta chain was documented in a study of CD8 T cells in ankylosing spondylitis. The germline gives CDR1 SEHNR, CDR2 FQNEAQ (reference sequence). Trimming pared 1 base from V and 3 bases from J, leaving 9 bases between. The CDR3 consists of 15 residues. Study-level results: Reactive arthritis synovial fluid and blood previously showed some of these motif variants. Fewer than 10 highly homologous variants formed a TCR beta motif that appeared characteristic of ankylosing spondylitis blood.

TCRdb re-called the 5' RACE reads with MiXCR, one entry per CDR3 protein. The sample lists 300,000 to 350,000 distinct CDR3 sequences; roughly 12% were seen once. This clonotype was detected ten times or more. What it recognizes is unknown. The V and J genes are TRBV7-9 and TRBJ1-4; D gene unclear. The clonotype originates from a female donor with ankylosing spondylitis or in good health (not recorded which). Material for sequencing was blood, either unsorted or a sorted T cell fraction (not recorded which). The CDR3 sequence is CASSLGGISNEKLFF. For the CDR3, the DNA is TGTGCCAGCAGCTTAGGAGGGATATCTAATGAAAAACTGTTTTTT.